The 25 T cell receptor beta chains below were found in one sample sequenced in a study of T cells in Graves' hyperthyroidism and ophthalmopathy. Template material for amplifying TCR beta CDR3 regions consisted of RNA transcripts. The TCR CDR3 was amplified in a first-round RT-PCR using the HTBI primer set. From the multiplex PCR reads, TCRdb called clonotypes with MiXCR, one entry per CDR3 protein. The sample shows about 410,000 distinct CDR3 sequences, about 15% of them seen only once. The source material was blood. These receptors came from a woman in her twenties or thirties with Graves' ophthalmopathy.

In DNA, the CDR3 is TGTGCCAGCAGCTTACTTGGTGGCCTTAGCGGGGGGTACGAGCAGTACTTC. Its protein is CASSLLGGLSGGYEQYF. The V and J genes are TRBV11-2 and TRBJ2-7; 10 bases are shared with TRBD2. V lost 2 bases, J lost 4 bases, and 11 bases stayed unmatched. This CDR3 has 17 residues. CDR1 SGHAT and CDR2 FQNNGV come from the germline V gene.

At least ten counts were recorded for this clonotype. This sequence joins TRBV4-1 and TRBJ2-2, with 9 bases that match TRBD1. The CDR3 runs to 17 residues. The junction had 7 bases not matched to a gene; V was cut back by 2 bases and J by 3 bases. Per the germline V gene, CDR1 is MGHRA and CDR2 is YSYEKL. The CDR3 sequence: CASSQQGQGVDTGELFF. CDR3 DNA: TGCGCCAGCAGCCAACAGGGACAGGGTGTGGACACCGGGGAGCTGTTTTTT.

This clonotype was seen many times. V and J are TRBV28 and TRBJ1-2; D remains unclear. CDR1 is MDHEN, CDR2 SYDVKM, per germline. The CDR3 is 15 residues long. The V end lost 3 bases, the J end lost 7 bases, and 18 bases lay between the germline ends. The CDR3 here is CASSFDPPRPVGYTF. CDR3 sequence (DNA): TGTGCCAGCAGTTTTGACCCTCCGCGACCGGTTGGCTACACCTTC.

There are many counts of this clonotype. The gene calls are TRBV7-2 and TRBJ1-3; D gene ambiguous. Trimming pared 4 bases from V and 6 bases from J, leaving 13 bases between. Germline CDR1 and CDR2: SGHTA and FQGNSA. The CDR3 is 14 residues long. This chain's CDR3 is CASSSSGLTNTIYF. The CDR3 DNA reads as TGTGCCAGCAGCTCCTCCGGCCTGACAAACACCATATATTTT.

This clonotype has a count of ten or more. The chain recombines TRBV10-2 with TRBJ2-5; D call uncertain. The germline V gene has CDR1 WSHSY and CDR2 SAAADI. Trimming took 4 bases from V and 4 from J, leaving 10 bases between them. The CDR3 consists of 13 residues. The CDR3 DNA reads as TGCGCCAGCAGTGGGTCGTTTGGAGAGACCCAGTACTTC. Its translation: CASSGSFGETQYF.

This clonotype occurred many times. The chain has TRBV20-1 and TRBJ2-1; TRBD2 matches 7 bases. V dropped 2 bases and J dropped 5; count of bases not matched to a gene: 12. CDR3 size: 16 residues. Per germline, CDR1 DFQATT and CDR2 SNEGSKA (reference sequence). The CDR3 DNA reads TGCAGTGCTAGACCGGAAGGCGGGGGACTAAACAATGAGCAGTTCTTC. As protein: CSARPEGGGLNNEQFF.

This clonotype was detected ten times or more. The chain carries TRBV28 and TRBJ1-1; D ambiguous. Germline V gene lookup returns CDR1 MDHEN and CDR2 SYDVKM. Trimming took 3 bases from V and 1 from J, leaving 9 bases between them. The CDR3 is 14 residues long. CDR3 sequence: CASSLWTKNTEAFF. The CDR3 DNA sequence: TGTGCCAGCAGTTTGTGGACCAAGAACACTGAAGCTTTCTTT. Filled out from reference TRBV28 and TRBJ1-1, the complete variable domain reads DVKVTQSSRYLVKRTGEKVFLECVQDMDHENMFWYRQDPGLGLRLIYFSYDVKMKEKGDIPEGYSVSREKKERFSLILESASTNQTSMYLCASSLWTKNTEAFFGQGTRLTVV.

This clonotype showed up just once. The J gene is TRBJ1-1, the V gene TRBV10-3; maybe TRBD1 (6 bases). CDR1 is ENHRY and CDR2 is SYGVKD in the germline V gene. Deletions cut 0 bases from V and 2 bases from J, with 16 bases between. The CDR3 has 17 amino acids. The CDR3 DNA follows: TGTGCCATCAGTGAGTCCGGGGGCGTGCCGGGCAACACTGAAGCTTTCTTT. Protein: CAISESGGVPGNTEAFF.

This clonotype was recorded many times. The chain couples TRBV6-1 to TRBJ1-4; 11 bases match TRBD1. The CDR3 extends over 19 amino acids. Germline V gene lookup returns CDR1 MNHNS and CDR2 SASEGT. Germline trimming cut 6 bases from V and 4 bases from J; bases unmatched to any gene: 16. The CDR3 loop reads CASRSLADRGRLGNEKLFF. CDR3 coding DNA: TGTGCCAGCAGATCGCTAGCGGACAGGGGGCGACTGGGTAATGAAAAACTGTTTTTT.

This chain links TRBV6-1 with TRBJ1-1, with D perhaps matching TRBD1 (5 bases). Germline V gene data show CDR1 as MNHNS and CDR2 as SASEGT. Deletions cut 5 bases from V and 7 bases from J, with 17 bases between. The CDR3 has 14 amino acids. The CDR3 DNA follows: TGTGCCAGCAGTCTCGAGCCAGGGACGAATGAAGCTTTCTTT. Its protein product is CASSLEPGTNEAFF.

This clonotype occurred a few times. The chain carries TRBV10-3 and TRBJ2-2; the match to TRBD2 covers 9 bases. Germline loops: CDR1 ENHRY, CDR2 SYGVKD. J gave up 5 bases and V 4 bases, and 8 bases lay outside the gene matches. The CDR3 has 16 residues. CDR3 protein: CAISGDSGGRTGELFF. The CDR3, as DNA: TGTGCCATCAGTGGAGATAGCGGGGGCCGAACCGGGGAGCTGTTTTTT.

Many counts were recorded for this clonotype. This rearrangement joins TRBV7-2 to TRBJ2-5; 13 nucleotides line up with TRBD2. CDR3 size: 16 residues. CDR1 is SGHTA, CDR2 FQGNSA, per germline. V gave up 5 bases and J gave up 5 bases; unmatched junction bases: 8. The DNA of the CDR3 is TGTGCCAGCAGCCCCCGGACTAGCGGGGGTAGGGAGACCCAGTACTTC. Translating it yields CASSPRTSGGRETQYF.

This clonotype was counted a few times. CDR3 coding DNA: TGTGCCAGCAGCGGCCGGGACCGATTCTACGAGCAGTACTTC. Translation: CASSGRDRFYEQYF. The gene calls are TRBV9 and TRBJ2-7; D may match TRBD1 or TRBD2 (5 bases each). This CDR3 comprises 14 residues. Trimming cost V 3 bases and J 3 bases, with 13 bases left between them. The V gene's germline CDR1 is SGDLS and CDR2 YYNGEE. The full variable domain, completed using reference TRBV9 and TRBJ2-7, is DSGVTQTPKHLITATGQRVTLRCSPRSGDLSVYWYQQSLDQGLQFLIQYYNGEERAKGNILERFSAQQFPDLHSELNLSSLELGDSALYFCASSGRDRFYEQYFGPGTRLTVT.

This clonotype occurred many times. The chain joins TRBV30 to TRBJ2-7, with a tentative D call TRBD2 (5 bases). The V gene's germline CDR1 is GTSNPN and CDR2 SVGIG (reference sequence). The CDR3 covers 13 residues. Trimming removed 3 bases at V and 5 bases at J, with 14 bases between. CDR3 residues: CAWSRGFDDEQYF. In DNA form, the CDR3 reads TGTGCCTGGAGCCGGGGATTCGATGACGAGCAGTACTTC.

Turning to this clonotype: Being one base from a much bigger clone, this may be a read error. CDR3 DNA: TGTGCCACCAGCAGAGAGCTGGGGGCGGCCTACGAGCAGTACTTC. Protein product: CATSRELGAAYEQYF. This chain connects TRBV15 to TRBJ2-7; weak D call: TRBD1 (6 bases). This CDR3 region has 15 residues. Trimming removed 0 bases from V and 2 bases from J, with 11 bases in between. The germline CDR1 and CDR2 sequences are LNHNV and YYDKDF (reference sequence).

Many counts were recorded for this clonotype. The CDR3 loop is CASSSTRQGWDEQYF. CDR3 DNA: TGTGCCAGCAGTTCAACTAGACAGGGGTGGGACGAGCAGTACTTC. This rearrangement joins TRBV28 to TRBJ2-7; TRBD1 agrees at 8 bases. Per the germline V gene, CDR1 is MDHEN and CDR2 is SYDVKM. The length of the CDR3 is 15 residues. The junction had 10 bases not matched to a gene; V was cut back by 4 bases and J by 5 bases.

This clonotype was counted at least ten times. The rearrangement links TRBV29-1 to TRBJ2-1; 11 bases line up with TRBD2. Germline assignment: CDR1 SQVTM and CDR2 ANQGSEA. V shed 8 bases, J shed 9 bases, and the junction held 9 bases outside the gene matches. The CDR3 has 13 amino acids. The DNA for the CDR3 is TGCAGCTCTATAGCGGGGGGGCCGAGTGAGCAGTTCTTC. Protein sequence: CSSIAGGPSEQFF.

At least ten counts were recorded for this clonotype. This chain links TRBV20-1 with TRBJ2-5; D is undetermined. Trimming removed 2 bases at V and 3 bases at J, with 19 bases between. The CDR3 totals 16 residues. Looked up from germline, CDR1 is DFQATT and CDR2 is SNEGSKA (reference sequence). CDR3 nucleotide sequence: TGCAGTGCTAGAAAAGGGTCCGCATCTTCAAAAGAGACCCAGTACTTC. Its translation: CSARKGSASSKETQYF.

This clonotype was detected many times. V is TRBV5-6 and J is TRBJ2-7; 9 bases are shared with TRBD1. The CDR3 has 15 residues. The V gene's germline CDR1 is SGHDT and CDR2 YYEEEE. With 2 bases clipped from V and 4 bases from J, the junction kept 7 bases outside the gene matches. In DNA form, the CDR3 reads TGTGCCAGCAGCTTAACAGGGGGCGCGGTGTACGAGCAGTACTTC. Its protein product is CASSLTGGAVYEQYF.

This clonotype has a count of ten or more. The rearrangement links TRBV3-1 to TRBJ2-2, with D perhaps TRBD1 (5 bases). CDR1 LGHDT and CDR2 YNNKEL come from the germline V gene (reference sequence). The CDR3 covers 14 residues. V was pared by 2 bases and J by 1 base, with 5 bases between. Written as DNA, the CDR3 is TGTGCCAGCAGCCAAAGGGGGAACACCGGGGAGCTGTTTTTT. Its protein is CASSQRGNTGELFF. Together with reference TRBV3-1 and TRBJ2-2, the CDR3 gives the full variable domain: DTAVSQTPKYLVTQMGNDKSIKCEQNLGHDTMYWYKQDSKKFLKIMFSYNNKELIINETVPNRFSPKSPDKAHLNLHINSLELGDSAVYFCASSQRGNTGELFFGEGSRLTVL.

The chain links TRBV5-6 to TRBJ1-6; D remains ambiguous. V lost 3 bases and J 9 bases, leaving 10 bases between the germline ends. This CDR3 has 13 residues. Germline CDR1 and CDR2: SGHDT and YYEEEE. CDR3 amino acids: CASSSRAGSPLHF. CDR3 coding DNA: TGTGCCAGCAGCTCAAGGGCAGGTTCACCCCTCCACTTT. Filled out from reference TRBV5-6 and TRBJ1-6, the complete variable domain reads DAGVTQSPTHLIKTRGQQVTLRCSPKSGHDTVSWYQQALGQGPQFIFQYYEEEERQRGNFPDRFSGHQFPNYSSELNVNALLLGDSALYLCASSSRAGSPLHFGNGTRLTVT.

This clonotype was counted ten times or more. The rearrangement links TRBV12-5 to TRBJ1-1; the match to TRBD1 covers 9 bases. This CDR3 region has 16 residues. Trimming at V came to 6 bases and at J to 4 bases, leaving 12 bases not matched to a gene. Germline V gene lookup returns CDR1 LGHNT and CDR2 FRNRAP. The CDR3 sequence: CASGLQGTGRSTEAFF. CDR3 in DNA: TGTGCTAGTGGCTTGCAAGGGACAGGGAGGAGCACTGAAGCTTTCTTT.

This clonotype has ten or more counts. V usage is TRBV20-1 and J usage is TRBJ1-6, with D possibly being TRBD1 (5 bases). This CDR3 is 13 amino acids long. V lost 6 bases and J lost 7, with 13 bases in between. Germline V lookup: CDR1 DFQATT, CDR2 SNEGSKA (reference sequence). The CDR3 nucleotides are TGCAGTGCCGGTCGGGAGGGGAATTCACCCCTCCACTTT. It translates to CSAGREGNSPLHF.

This clonotype has ten or more counts. The V and J genes are TRBV28 and TRBJ1-4; the D is unclear. CDR3 length: 15 amino acids. Trimming left V 4 bases short and J 4 bases short, with 13 bases between. CDR1 is MDHEN and CDR2 is SYDVKM in the germline V gene. The CDR3 nucleotides read TGTGCCAGCAGTTCCGACCGGACCGGTAATGAAAAACTGTTTTTT. Translating gives CASSSDRTGNEKLFF.

V usage is TRBV19 and J usage is TRBJ1-5, with D hard to call. Germline V CDR1 and CDR2: LNHDA, SQIVND (reference sequence). V lost 3 bases and J 1 base, leaving 7 bases between the germline ends. The CDR3 spans 14 residues. This CDR3 is CASSIKDSNQPQHF. In nucleotides, the CDR3 is TGTGCCAGTAGTATCAAAGACAGCAATCAGCCCCAGCATTTT.